The present T cell receptor (beta chain) was sequenced within a study of T-cell memory formation after mild COVID-19. Findings and caveats of the study: Pre-infection memory harbored some responding clones, suggesting cross-reactive memory joined.

As for this clonotype: The antigen remains undetermined.

Constant-segment primers were used for 5'RACE, and the resulting TCR alpha and TCR beta cDNA libraries carried sample barcodes and UMIs. Each CDR3 protein gets one entry after TCRdb re-called the 5' RACE reads with MiXCR. The sample contains approximately 430,000 distinct CDR3 sequences, 20% to 25% of which appear only once. Germline V gives CDR1 SNHLY, CDR2 FYNNEI. CDR3 length equals 16 residues. Trimming pared 6 bases from V and 6 bases from J, leaving 18 bases between. The chain combines TRBV2 with TRBJ1-6; possibly TRBD1 for D (5 bases). The sequence was collected from an adult woman who had mild COVID-19 (a few samples of this study predate the infection). Cell type and time point are not known. The source material was PBMCs or a T cell subset sorted from them (not recorded which). CDR3 DNA: TGTGCCAGCAGAGAGGTGGGGACGGGCATTAATTCACCCCTCCACTTT. Its translation is CASREVGTGINSPLHF.